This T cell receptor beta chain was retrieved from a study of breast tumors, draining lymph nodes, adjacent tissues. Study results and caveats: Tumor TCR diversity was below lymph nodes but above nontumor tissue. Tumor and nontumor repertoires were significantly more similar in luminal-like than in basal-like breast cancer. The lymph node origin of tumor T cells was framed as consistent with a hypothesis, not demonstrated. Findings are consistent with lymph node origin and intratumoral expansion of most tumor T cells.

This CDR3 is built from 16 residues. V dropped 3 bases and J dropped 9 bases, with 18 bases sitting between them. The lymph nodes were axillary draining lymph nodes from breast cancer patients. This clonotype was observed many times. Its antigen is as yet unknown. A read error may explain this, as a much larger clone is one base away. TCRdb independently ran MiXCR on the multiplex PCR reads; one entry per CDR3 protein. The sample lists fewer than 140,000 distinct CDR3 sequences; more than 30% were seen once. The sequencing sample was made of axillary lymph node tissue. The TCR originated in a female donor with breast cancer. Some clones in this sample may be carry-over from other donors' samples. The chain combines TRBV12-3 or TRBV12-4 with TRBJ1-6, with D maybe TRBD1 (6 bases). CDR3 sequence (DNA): TGTGCCAGCAGTTTCGGCCTAGGGGGGATGGGTTCACCCCTCCACTTT. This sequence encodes CASSFGLGGMGSPLHF.